The 5 T cell receptor beta chains presented below share a single source sample, sequenced in a study of early T cells in non-severe SARS-CoV-2 infection. TCRdb used MiXCR to reprocess the 5' RACE reads, holding one entry per CDR3 protein. This sample has roughly 41,000 distinct CDR3 sequences, with approximately 4.8% found just once. Material for sequencing was whole blood. These receptors all stem from an adult who was a healthcare worker with PCR-confirmed SARS-CoV-2 infection or an uninfected control (not recorded which).

This clonotype was picked up many times. The J gene is TRBJ2-7, the V gene TRBV20-1; D is perhaps TRBD1 (6 bases). V was shortened by 3 bases and J by 3 bases, with 15 bases between the two germline ends. CDR1 is DFQATT, CDR2 SNEGSKA, per germline (reference sequence). The CDR3 has 14 amino acids. CDR3 DNA sequence: TGCAGTGCTAGCCCCACGACAGGAAACTACGAGCAGTACTTC. It specifies CSASPTTGNYEQYF.

The sample holds many counts of this clonotype. This chain uses TRBV7-3 with TRBJ2-5, with D possibly TRBD1 on 5 matching bases. The V end lost 3 bases, the J end lost 5 bases, and 10 bases lay between the germline ends. Germline assignment: CDR1 SGHTA and CDR2 FQGTGA. CDR3 length equals 13 residues. The CDR3 nucleotides are TGTGCCAGCAGCTTGCAGGGCACGGAGACCCAGTACTTC. It specifies CASSLQGTETQYF.

The gene calls are TRBV5-6 and TRBJ2-7; 9 bases are shared with TRBD1. CDR3 length: 13 residues. Germline-derived CDR1 and CDR2 are SGHDT and YYEEEE. J lost 6 bases, V lost 2 bases, and 3 bases had no gene match. CDR3 sequence reads: CASSFGTGREQYF. In DNA, the CDR3 is TGTGCCAGCAGCTTCGGGACAGGGCGCGAGCAGTACTTC.

This clonotype was counted between two and nine times. This chain joins TRBV9 and TRBJ2-1, with D perhaps matching TRBD2 (6 bases). Germline V gene lookup returns CDR1 SGDLS and CDR2 YYNGEE. Trimming took 3 bases from V and 8 from J, leaving 12 bases between them. The CDR3 extends over 13 amino acids. The CDR3 protein is CASSGTTRDEQFF. The CDR3 bases are TGTGCCAGCAGCGGCACGACTAGGGATGAGCAGTTCTTC.

The table lists this clonotype with many counts. V usage is TRBV29-1 and J usage is TRBJ1-2; D perhaps matches TRBD1 (6 bases). Germline V CDR1 and CDR2: SQVTM, ANQGSEA. CDR3 length equals 12 residues. Trimming left V 6 bases short and J 6 bases short, with 14 bases between. The CDR3 region is CSVRGGEDGYTF. Written as DNA, the CDR3 is TGCAGCGTGAGGGGGGGCGAGGATGGCTACACCTTC.